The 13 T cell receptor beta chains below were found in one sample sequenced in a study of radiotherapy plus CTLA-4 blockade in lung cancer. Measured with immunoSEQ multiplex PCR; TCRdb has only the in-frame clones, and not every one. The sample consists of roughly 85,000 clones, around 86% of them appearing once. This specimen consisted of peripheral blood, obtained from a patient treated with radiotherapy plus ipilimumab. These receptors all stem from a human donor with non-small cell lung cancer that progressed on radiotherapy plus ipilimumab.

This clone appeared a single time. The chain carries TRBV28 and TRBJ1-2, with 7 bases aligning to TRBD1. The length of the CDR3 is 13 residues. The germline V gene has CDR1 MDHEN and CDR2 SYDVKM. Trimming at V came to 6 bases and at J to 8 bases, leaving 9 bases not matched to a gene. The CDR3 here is CASSQQGTRGYTF. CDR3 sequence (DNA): TGTGCCAGCAGCCAACAGGGGACGAGGGGCTACACCTTC.

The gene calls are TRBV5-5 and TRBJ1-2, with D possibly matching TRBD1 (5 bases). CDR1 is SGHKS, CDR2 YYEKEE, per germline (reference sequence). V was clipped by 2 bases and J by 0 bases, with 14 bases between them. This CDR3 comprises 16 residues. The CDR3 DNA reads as TGTGCCAGCAGCTTCGCGGGGCAGGCCTCTAACTATGGCTACACCTTC. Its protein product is CASSFAGQASNYGYTF.

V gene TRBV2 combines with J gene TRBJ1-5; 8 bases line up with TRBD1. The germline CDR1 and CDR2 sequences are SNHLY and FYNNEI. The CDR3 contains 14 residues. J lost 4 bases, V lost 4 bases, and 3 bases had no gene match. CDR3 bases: TGTGCCAGCAGTGGACAGGGGCTAAATCAGCCCCAGCATTTT. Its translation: CASSGQGLNQPQHF.

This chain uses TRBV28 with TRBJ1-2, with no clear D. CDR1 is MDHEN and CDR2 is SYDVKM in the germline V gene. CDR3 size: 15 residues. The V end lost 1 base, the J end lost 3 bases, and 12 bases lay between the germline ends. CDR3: CASSLYGPTDYGYTF. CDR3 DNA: TGTGCCAGCAGTTTATATGGGCCGACGGACTATGGCTACACCTTC.

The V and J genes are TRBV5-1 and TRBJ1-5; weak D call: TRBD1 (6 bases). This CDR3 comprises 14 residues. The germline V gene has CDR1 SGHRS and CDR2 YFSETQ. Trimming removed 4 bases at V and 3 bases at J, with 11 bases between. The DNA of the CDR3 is TGCGCCAGCAGCCTAGGGACAAACAATCAGCCCCAGCATTTT. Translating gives CASSLGTNNQPQHF.

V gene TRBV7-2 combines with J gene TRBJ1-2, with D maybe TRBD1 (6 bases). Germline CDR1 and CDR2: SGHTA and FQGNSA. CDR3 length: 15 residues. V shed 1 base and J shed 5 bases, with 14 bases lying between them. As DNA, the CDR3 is TGTGCCAGCAGCTTAGGCAGGGAAGGGGGGTATGGCTACACCTTC. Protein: CASSLGREGGYGYTF.

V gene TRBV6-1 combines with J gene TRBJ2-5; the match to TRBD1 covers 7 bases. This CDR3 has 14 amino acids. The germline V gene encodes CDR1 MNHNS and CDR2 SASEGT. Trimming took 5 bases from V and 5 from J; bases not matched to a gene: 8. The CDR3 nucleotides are TGTGCCAGCAGTCTTTCGACAGGGTTGGAGACCCAGTACTTC. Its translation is CASSLSTGLETQYF.

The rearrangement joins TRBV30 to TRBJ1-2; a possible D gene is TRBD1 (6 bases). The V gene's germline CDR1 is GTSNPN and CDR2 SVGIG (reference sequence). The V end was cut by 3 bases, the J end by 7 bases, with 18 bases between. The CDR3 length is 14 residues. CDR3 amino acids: CAWSARGGAPGYTF. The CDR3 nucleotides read TGTGCCTGGAGCGCCCGAGGGGGGGCGCCTGGCTACACCTTC.

CDR3 bases: TGTGCCTGGAAACCAGGGCATCAAATCTACGAGCAGTACTTC. This translates into CAWKPGHQIYEQYF. The rearrangement links TRBV30 to TRBJ2-7; the D gene is possibly TRBD1 (5 bases). The CDR3 contains 14 residues. Germline lookup yields CDR1 GTSNPN and CDR2 SVGIG (reference sequence). V was clipped by 4 bases and J by 3 bases, with 16 bases between them.

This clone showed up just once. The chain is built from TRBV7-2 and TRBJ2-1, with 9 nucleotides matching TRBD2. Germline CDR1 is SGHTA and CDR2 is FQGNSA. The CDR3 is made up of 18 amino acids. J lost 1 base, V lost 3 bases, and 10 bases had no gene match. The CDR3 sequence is CASSLREGLVFSYNEQFF. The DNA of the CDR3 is TGTGCCAGCAGCTTGCGGGAGGGCCTAGTCTTTTCCTACAATGAGCAGTTCTTC.

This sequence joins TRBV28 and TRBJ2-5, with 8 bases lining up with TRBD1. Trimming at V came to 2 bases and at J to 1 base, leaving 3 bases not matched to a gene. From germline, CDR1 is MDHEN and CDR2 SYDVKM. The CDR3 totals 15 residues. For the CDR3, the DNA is TGTGCCAGCAGTTTAAGGGACAGGATCCAAGAGACCCAGTACTTC. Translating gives CASSLRDRIQETQYF. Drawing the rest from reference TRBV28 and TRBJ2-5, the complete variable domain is DVKVTQSSRYLVKRTGEKVFLECVQDMDHENMFWYRQDPGLGLRLIYFSYDVKMKEKGDIPEGYSVSREKKERFSLILESASTNQTSMYLCASSLRDRIQETQYFGPGTRLLVL.

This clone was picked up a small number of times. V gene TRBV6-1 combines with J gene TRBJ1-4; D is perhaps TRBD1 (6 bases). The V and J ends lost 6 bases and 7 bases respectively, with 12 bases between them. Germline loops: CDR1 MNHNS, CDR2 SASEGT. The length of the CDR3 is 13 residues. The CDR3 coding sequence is TGTGCCAGCAGCCGCGGAGGGGGTGAAAAACTGTTTTTT. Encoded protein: CASSRGGGEKLFF.

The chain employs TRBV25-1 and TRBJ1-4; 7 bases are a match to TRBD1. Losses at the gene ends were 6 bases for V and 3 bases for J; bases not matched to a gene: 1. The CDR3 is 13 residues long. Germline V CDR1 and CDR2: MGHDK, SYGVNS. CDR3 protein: CASRQGPNEKLFF. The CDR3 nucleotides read TGTGCCAGCAGACAGGGGCCTAATGAAAAACTGTTTTTT.